Here is one TCR beta chain with its context. In the naive CD8 group, cells lacked CD45RO and were positively selected for CCR7, so terminally differentiated effector memory CD45RA+ cells were left out. All participating donors were Caucasian adults from Nashville, Tennessee. The sample originates from a study of shared clonotypes between healthy human individuals. Study-wide background: Per-donor plates numbered three CD4 naive, three CD4 memory, two CD8 naive and one CD8 memory.

Each subset's genomic DNA was split evenly across several immunoSEQ plates. Generated by immunoSEQ multiplex PCR, the TCRdb table keeps only in-frame clones and is missing some. Of 550,000 to 600,000 clones in the sample, roughly 98% were seen once. Material: naive CD8+ T cells sorted from blood. This clonotype originated in a man aged 30-40 years in good health.

In nucleotides, the CDR3 is TGCAGCGTCGACCCGGGACTAGCGGGGAGAGGGGCTGGCACAGATACGCAGTATTTT. This translates into CSVDPGLAGRGAGTDTQYF. The V gene is TRBV29-1, the J gene TRBJ2-3, with 13 bases identical to TRBD2. The germline V gene encodes CDR1 SQVTM and CDR2 ANQGSEA. CDR3 size: 19 residues. V shed 6 bases, J shed 1 base, and the junction held 16 bases outside the gene matches.